The clone carrying this T cell receptor (beta chain) was picked up many times. Its target is unknown. Patients aged 18 to 65 had newly diagnosed hyperthyroidism of under 2 months' duration. Diagnoses rested on clinical symptoms, serum thyroxine and TRAb, thyroid ultrasound and orbital computed tomography. PBMCs were sourced from about 10 ml fresh peripheral blood. This sample is part of a study of T cells in Graves' hyperthyroidism and ophthalmopathy. Study-level points and caveats: Researchers found most expanded thyroid clonotypes above 0.001 in blood as well.

The germline V and J ends were trimmed by 5 bases and 7 bases, with 15 bases remaining between them. Germline loops: CDR1 SGHTA, CDR2 FQGNSA. The CDR3 length is 14 residues. TCR beta CDR3 sequences were amplified from RNA transcripts. First-round RT-PCR of the TCR CDR3 relied on the HTBI primer set. TCRdb re-derived calls from the multiplex PCR reads in MiXCR, one entry per CDR3 protein. The repertoire holds 300,000 to 400,000 distinct CDR3 sequences, with 13% as singletons. Material for sequencing was blood. This sequence joins TRBV7-2 and TRBJ2-1, with TRBD2 as a possible D gene (5 bases). The receptor comes from a woman aged 18-29 years with Graves' hyperthyroidism. CDR3 bases: TGTGCCAGCAGCAACTTCAGGACTGGGAATGAGCAGTTCTTC. The encoded protein is CASSNFRTGNEQFF.